The sequence of this TCR beta chain was determined in a study of T cell responses to AZD1222 COVID-19 vaccine. The data were produced by immunoSEQ multiplex PCR, yet TCRdb's version contains in-frame clones alone and is incomplete. Of 110,000 or so clones in the sample, 85% to 90% were seen once. Notes on the study in general: Breadth and depth of Spike-specific TCRs rose after two AZD1222 doses. Donors, mostly white British, included more females; clonal diversity was possibly underestimated.

This clone was counted many times. What it binds is not known. CDR1 LNHNV and CDR2 YYDKDF come from the germline V gene (reference sequence). With 0 bases removed from V and 4 bases from J, the gap between germline ends came to 14 bases. This CDR3 has 16 amino acids. The specimen comprised peripheral blood, sampled on day 0 of AZD1222 vaccination. The receptor's source is an adult in good health. V gene TRBV15 combines with J gene TRBJ2-3; tentatively, D is TRBD2 (7 bases). CDR3 in DNA: TGTGCCACCAGCAGAGAAGGCGGGGGCTTTTCAGATACGCAGTATTTT. It translates to CATSREGGGFSDTQYF.